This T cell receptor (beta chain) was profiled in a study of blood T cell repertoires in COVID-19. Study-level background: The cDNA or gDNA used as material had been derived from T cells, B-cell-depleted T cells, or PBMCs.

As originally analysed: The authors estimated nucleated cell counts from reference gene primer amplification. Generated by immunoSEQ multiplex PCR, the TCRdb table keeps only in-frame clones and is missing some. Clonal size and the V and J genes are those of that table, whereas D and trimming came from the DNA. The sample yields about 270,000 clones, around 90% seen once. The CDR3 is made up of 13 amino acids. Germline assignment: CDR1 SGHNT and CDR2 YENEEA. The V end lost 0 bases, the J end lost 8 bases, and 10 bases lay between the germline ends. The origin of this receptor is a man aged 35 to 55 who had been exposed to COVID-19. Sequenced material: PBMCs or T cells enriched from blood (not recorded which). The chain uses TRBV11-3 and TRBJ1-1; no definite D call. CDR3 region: CASSLDPGREAFF. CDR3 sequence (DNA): TGTGCCAGCAGCTTAGATCCGGGTAGAGAAGCTTTCTTT.